The entry below gives a single TCR beta chain sequence along with its context. The protocol was immunoSEQ multiplex PCR, while the TCRdb copy is restricted to in-frame clones and leaves out a portion. This sample has about 2 million clones, with roughly 95% found just once. Cells designated naive CD8 were CD45RO-negative and were positively selected for CCR7, with terminally differentiated effector memory CD45RA+ cells excluded. This sample stems from a study of shared clonotypes between healthy human individuals. V dropped 1 base and J dropped 3; count of bases not matched to a gene: 7. Germline loops: CDR1 GTSNPN, CDR2 SVGIG (reference sequence). The CDR3 runs to 15 residues.

The sample was naive CD8+ T cells sorted from blood. The clonotype was recovered from a man aged 18 to 29 in good health. This sequence joins TRBV30 and TRBJ2-7; 9 nucleotides match TRBD1. For the CDR3, the DNA is TGTGCCTGGAGTGGGGCCGGGACAGGGTTCTACGAGCAGTACTTC. It specifies CAWSGAGTGFYEQYF.